The next 10 T cell receptor beta chains were all read from a single sample in a study of cytomegalovirus exposure and HLA in healthy donors. The PCR used 60 Vbeta and 13 Jbeta primers. Repertoires were generated with immunoSEQ multiplex PCR, while TCRdb's copy carries only in-frame clones and drops some. The sample lists over 150,000 clones, 79% seen once, with approximately 2% in the top ten. The specimen was PBMCs. The receptors derive from a middle-aged man in good health and CMV-seronegative.

The chain couples TRBV30 to TRBJ2-4; D may be TRBD1 (6 bases). There are 16 residues in the CDR3. The germline V gene encodes CDR1 GTSNPN and CDR2 SVGIG (reference sequence). V lost 0 bases and J 0 bases, leaving 12 bases between the germline ends. The CDR3 loop is CAWSVQGQVAKNIQYF. CDR3 DNA: TGTGCCTGGAGTGTACAGGGCCAGGTAGCCAAAAACATTCAGTACTTC.

This clone was counted a single time. V and J are TRBV29-1 and TRBJ2-3; the match to TRBD2 covers 11 bases. This CDR3 has 16 residues. The trim removed 6 bases at V and 5 bases at J, leaving 13 bases unmatched. Germline loops: CDR1 SQVTM, CDR2 ANQGSEA. The CDR3 coding sequence is TGCAGCGTCCCAGCGGAACTAGCGGGAGTTGGAGATACGCAGTATTTT. As protein: CSVPAELAGVGDTQYF.

The count of this clone is one. Relative to the germline gene, one junction end is altered; a read error may explain this. V gene TRBV2 combines with J gene TRBJ2-4, with D tentatively TRBD2 (5 bases). The V gene's germline CDR1 is SNHLY and CDR2 FYNNEI. This CDR3 is 15 amino acids long. CDR3 region: CASSPWGDAKNSQYF. CDR3 nucleotides: TGTGCCAGCAGCCCTTGGGGAGATGCCAAAAACAGTCAGTACTTC.

The genes are TRBV28 and TRBJ1-4, with no clear D. Trimming removed 6 bases from V and 0 bases from J, with 8 bases in between. Germline-derived CDR1 and CDR2 are MDHEN and SYDVKM. CDR3 length equals 14 residues. CDR3 loop: CASSWQATNEKLFF. In DNA, the CDR3 is TGTGCCAGCAGCTGGCAGGCAACTAATGAAAAACTGTTTTTT.

The chain has TRBV14 and TRBJ1-4; TRBD1 aligns across 8 bases. Germline CDR1 and CDR2: SGHDN and FVKESK. The CDR3 covers 16 residues. Trimming took 2 bases from V and 8 from J; bases not matched to a gene: 10. DNA for the CDR3: TGTGCCAGCAGCCAAAGTTACCAGGGGGCTGACGAAAAACTGTTTTTT. It is translated as CASSQSYQGADEKLFF.

The chain couples TRBV28 to TRBJ2-5; maybe TRBD2 (6 bases). Germline CDR1 reads MDHEN; CDR2 reads SYDVKM. The CDR3 has 16 amino acids. V was pared by 2 bases and J by 0 bases, with 13 bases between. The CDR3 spells CASSLRVRDYQETQYF. CDR3 bases: TGTGCCAGCAGTTTACGGGTACGGGACTACCAAGAGACCCAGTACTTC. The full variable domain, completed using reference TRBV28 and TRBJ2-5, is DVKVTQSSRYLVKRTGEKVFLECVQDMDHENMFWYRQDPGLGLRLIYFSYDVKMKEKGDIPEGYSVSREKKERFSLILESASTNQTSMYLCASSLRVRDYQETQYFGPGTRLLVL.

CDR3 nucleotide sequence: TGTGCCAGCATGGACAGGCGAGGCGAGACCCAGTACTTC. This gives the protein CASMDRRGETQYF. The chain joins TRBV2 to TRBJ2-5; 7 positions agree with TRBD1. This CDR3 has 13 residues. Germline loops: CDR1 SNHLY, CDR2 FYNNEI. V lost 7 bases, J lost 5 bases, and 7 bases stayed unmatched. The full variable domain, in which reference TRBV2 and TRBJ2-5 provide the parts outside the CDR3, is EPEVTQTPSHQVTQMGQEVILRCVPISNHLYFYWYRQILGQKVEFLVSFYNNEISEKSEIFDDQFSVERPDGSNFTLKIRSTKLEDSAMYFCASMDRRGETQYFGPGTRLLVL.

This clone was observed a handful of times. The CDR3 loop is CASSPAGVGPYEQYF. CDR3 DNA: TGCGCCAGCAGCCCCGCAGGGGTCGGACCCTACGAGCAGTACTTC. The chain is built from TRBV5-1 and TRBJ2-7; D possibly corresponds to TRBD1 (6 bases). The V gene's germline CDR1 is SGHRS and CDR2 YFSETQ. The CDR3 spans 15 residues. V lost 4 bases and J 2 bases, leaving 16 bases between the germline ends.

The chain joins TRBV5-1 to TRBJ1-6; tentatively, D is TRBD1 (6 bases). Trimming left V 1 base short and J 9 bases short, with 14 bases between. CDR1 is SGHRS and CDR2 is YFSETQ in the germline V gene. The CDR3 sequence is 15 residues long. This CDR3 reads CASSLKQGVGSPLHF. The DNA for the CDR3 is TGCGCCAGCAGCTTGAAACAGGGTGTAGGTTCACCCCTCCACTTT.

CDR3 protein: CASNWARGNEQFF. The CDR3 DNA sequence: TGTGCCAGTAATTGGGCTCGGGGCAATGAGCAGTTCTTC. This sequence joins TRBV19 and TRBJ2-1; D is perhaps TRBD2 (5 bases). CDR1 LNHDA and CDR2 SQIVND come from the germline V gene (reference sequence). This CDR3 is built from 13 residues. Trimming left V 7 bases short and J 6 bases short, with 13 bases between.